This T cell receptor beta chain was profiled in a study of Ad26.COV2.S vaccination and SARS-CoV-2 variants. For the study at large: Once or twice, 56 days apart, Ad26.COV2.S was delivered intramuscularly.

The germline gives CDR1 SGHVS, CDR2 FQNEAQ. CDR3 length equals 14 residues. V was shortened by 3 bases and J by 7 bases, with 15 bases between the two germline ends. Treatment here: over 15 received Ad26.COV2.S at low or high dose, single or two shots; about 5 received placebo; per-sample allocation not given. After the first vaccine or placebo injection, samples were drawn on day 63. Profiling relied on immunoSEQ multiplex PCR, and the TCRdb table lists in-frame clones only, not all of them. The sample has approximately 480,000 clones; approximately 90% are singletons. This clonotype was sampled from a person between 18 and 60 years old who received the Ad26.COV2.S COVID-19 vaccine or a placebo. V is TRBV7-8 and J is TRBJ1-2; D is unclear. The starting material was peripheral blood, obtained in a trial of Ad26.COV2.S vaccine versus placebo. CDR3 sequence: CASSFSRVGGGYTF. The DNA of the CDR3 is TGTGCCAGCAGCTTTAGTAGGGTTGGCGGTGGCTACACCTTC.